Following are 14 T cell receptor beta chains from one sample sequenced in a study of CD8 T cells in ankylosing spondylitis. TCRdb ran MiXCR on the 5' RACE reads and lists one entry per CDR3 protein. The table lists roughly 190,000 distinct CDR3 sequences, 9.5% to 15% of them singletons. Sequencing was performed on blood, either unsorted or a sorted T cell fraction (not recorded which). All receptors come from a male donor with ankylosing spondylitis or in good health (not recorded which).

This clonotype was detected a few times. The chain couples TRBV5-1 to TRBJ2-3; no firm D call. There are 14 residues in the CDR3. Germline V gene lookup returns CDR1 SGHRS and CDR2 YFSETQ. V was shortened by 0 bases and J by 2 bases, with 7 bases between the two germline ends. The DNA of the CDR3 is TGCGCCAGCAGCTTGGTTTCGCACACAGATACGCAGTATTTT. Protein sequence: CASSLVSHTDTQYF.

This clonotype was counted only a few times. The V call is TRBV2, the J call TRBJ2-2, with D possibly TRBD1 on 5 matching bases. The CDR3 has 17 residues. The V and J ends lost 4 bases and 1 base respectively, with 16 bases between them. Germline CDR1 and CDR2: SNHLY and FYNNEI. The CDR3 DNA follows: TGTGCCAGCAGTGGGATCACTCTACAGGAGAACACCGGGGAGCTGTTTTTT. This translates into CASSGITLQENTGELFF.

This chain links TRBV9 with TRBJ2-7; 7 nucleotides align to TRBD2. The germline gives CDR1 SGDLS, CDR2 YYNGEE. This CDR3 region has 11 residues. J lost 6 bases, V lost 7 bases, and 4 bases had no gene match. The CDR3 nucleotides read TGTGCCAGCGGGGGGGAGTCCGAGCAGTACTTC. Its translation: CASGGESEQYF.

This clonotype was counted only a few times. This sequence joins TRBV19 and TRBJ1-1, with D tentatively TRBD1 (5 bases). The CDR3 extends over 12 amino acids. Looked up from germline, CDR1 is LNHDA and CDR2 is SQIVND (reference sequence). V was trimmed by 3 bases and J by 6 bases, leaving 8 bases between them. The CDR3 region is CASSIGGAEAFF. CDR3 coding DNA: TGTGCCAGTAGTATTGGGGGGGCTGAAGCTTTCTTT. The full variable domain, rest sourced from reference TRBV19 and TRBJ1-1, is DGGITQSPKYLFRKEGQNVTLSCEQNLNHDAMYWYRQDPGQGLRLIYYSQIVNDFQKGDIAEGYSVSREKKESFPLTVTSAQKNPTAFYLCASSIGGAEAFFGQGTRLTVV.

V usage is TRBV27 and J usage is TRBJ2-7; TRBD1 aligns across 8 bases. Germline V gives CDR1 MNHEY, CDR2 SMNVEV (reference sequence). The CDR3 loop spans 14 amino acids. V shed 0 bases, J shed 7 bases, and the junction held 5 bases outside the gene matches. As DNA, the CDR3 is TGTGCCAGCAGTTTATCGCCAGGGGGCTTGGAGCAGTACTTC. Translated: CASSLSPGGLEQYF.

This chain joins TRBV6-1 and TRBJ2-1, with 7 bases matching TRBD2. The J segment lost 0 bases and the V segment lost 10 bases, leaving 6 bases of the junction unmatched. In germline, CDR1 is MNHNS, CDR2 SASEGT. This CDR3 spans 14 amino acids. CDR3 DNA sequence: TGTGCCATTTCCCCGGGGGGCTCCTACAATGAGCAGTTCTTC. Its protein product is CAISPGGSYNEQFF.

The chain has TRBV27 and TRBJ2-6; 8 bases line up with TRBD2. The CDR3 is made up of 19 amino acids. V shed 3 bases and J 2 bases; nucleotides not matched to a gene: 12. CDR1 is MNHEY and CDR2 is SMNVEV in the germline V gene (reference sequence). The CDR3 protein is CASSFLLPTGGPGANVLTF. CDR3 DNA sequence: TGTGCCAGCAGTTTCCTCCTCCCTACGGGAGGGCCTGGGGCCAACGTCCTGACTTTC.

The CDR3 reads CASSFNTEKTQYF. The CDR3 nucleotides read TGTGCCAGCAGTTTCAATACAGAAAAGACCCAGTACTTC. The chain is built from TRBV12-3 or TRBV12-4 and TRBJ2-5; no reliable D call. V was clipped by 3 bases and J by 6 bases, with 11 bases between them. The CDR3 is 13 residues long.

The chain couples TRBV2 to TRBJ2-5; D gene uncertain. The CDR3 sequence is 14 residues long. CDR1 and CDR2 from the germline V gene are SNHLY and FYNNEI. Trimming stripped 1 base from V and 2 bases from J, with 8 bases between. The CDR3 DNA reads TGTGCCAGCAGTGAAGGGCGGAGACAAGAGACCCAGTACTTC. Its protein product is CASSEGRRQETQYF.

This chain connects TRBV20-1 to TRBJ2-7, with TRBD2 as a possible D gene (6 bases). V was pared by 5 bases and J by 1 base, with 12 bases between. CDR3 length: 13 amino acids. Germline CDR1 reads DFQATT; CDR2 reads SNEGSKA (reference sequence). The CDR3: CSARAGSSYEQYF. The CDR3 DNA sequence: TGCAGTGCTCGAGCCGGGAGTTCCTACGAGCAGTACTTC.

The chain links TRBV6-1 to TRBJ2-1, with D maybe TRBD1 (6 bases). With 4 bases removed from V and 0 bases from J, the gap between germline ends came to 13 bases. The length of the CDR3 is 16 residues. CDR1 and CDR2 (germline): MNHNS, SASEGT. In DNA, the CDR3 is TGTGCCAGCAGTGCGCTACAGGGAGCCTCCTACAATGAGCAGTTCTTC. Translated: CASSALQGASYNEQFF.

The chain combines TRBV12-3 or TRBV12-4 with TRBJ2-7, with 8 bases fitting TRBD1. CDR3 length equals 13 residues. The V segment lost 3 bases and the J segment 6 bases; nucleotides outside the gene matches: 4. The CDR3 DNA sequence: TGTGCCAGCAGTTTTTGGACAGGGCGCGAGCAGTACTTC. This translates into CASSFWTGREQYF.

This clonotype was counted a few times. J is TRBJ2-7 and V is TRBV10-3; 7 positions agree with TRBD1. V dropped 10 bases and J dropped 1; count of bases not matched to a gene: 7. This CDR3 comprises 13 residues. Germline V gene sequence: CDR1 ENHRY, CDR2 SYGVKD. CDR3: CATGRDSSYEQYF. CDR3 sequence (DNA): TGTGCCACCGGCCGGGACAGTTCCTACGAGCAGTACTTC.

This clonotype was counted only a few times. The V gene is TRBV7-6, the J gene TRBJ2-3, with TRBD2 as a possible D gene (5 bases). The germline V gene has CDR1 SGHVS and CDR2 FNYEAQ. This CDR3 has 16 amino acids. V was pared by 6 bases and J by 2 bases, with 18 bases between. CDR3 sequence (DNA): TGTGCCAGCAGTCCCTATTCCCGGGATCTCACAGATACGCAGTATTTT. Its translation: CASSPYSRDLTDTQYF.